One sample yielded the 20 T cell receptor beta chains listed below, sequenced in a study of OX40 agonist ivuxolimab in advanced cancers. Receptors were amplified or captured by the immunoSEQ multiplex PCR assay. TCRdb took over this immuneACCESS table, retaining in-frame rearrangements with V and J assigned. Such tables are incomplete; in checked studies, under half of the missing clones stem from an unresolved V gene, and the remainder is unexplained. This sample gives about 120,000 clones in total; 85% to 95% of them show up just once. The top ten constitute 0.15% to 0.19% of the sample. This specimen was CD4+ or CD8+ T cells sorted from blood, taken in a trial of the OX40 agonist ivuxolimab. The receptors were sampled from an adult with an advanced solid tumor such as melanoma, head and neck, liver or kidney cancer.

This clone was recorded only once. V usage is TRBV6-4 and J usage is TRBJ2-5; D unresolved. Looked up from germline, CDR1 is MRHNA and CDR2 is SNTAGT. Trimming shortened V by 3 bases and J by 1 base, and 9 bases separated the two germline ends. CDR3 length: 14 residues. For the CDR3, the DNA is TGTGCCAGCAGTGATCCCGGGTTCCAAGAGACCCAGTACTTC. Amino acid sequence: CASSDPGFQETQYF.

This sequence joins TRBV10-2 and TRBJ2-1; D remains ambiguous. The CDR3 extends over 13 amino acids. V lost 6 bases to trimming and J lost 9 bases, with 15 bases between them. CDR1 and CDR2 (germline): WSHSY, SAAADI. CDR3 in amino acids: CASRDELWGEQFF. CDR3 nucleotide sequence: TGCGCCAGCAGGGACGAACTTTGGGGTGAGCAGTTCTTC.

The rearrangement links TRBV2 to TRBJ2-6; no definite D call. V lost 4 bases, J lost 2 bases, and 6 bases lay in between. The CDR3 is 14 residues long. Germline V lookup: CDR1 SNHLY, CDR2 FYNNEI. CDR3 in DNA: TGTGCCAGCAGTGCCCAGGCTGGGGCCAACGTCCTGACTTTC. It encodes CASSAQAGANVLTF.

The V and J genes are TRBV7-2 and TRBJ2-7; TRBD1 matches at 7 bases. Germline lookup yields CDR1 SGHTA and CDR2 FQGNSA. This CDR3 spans 14 amino acids. With V trimmed by 5 bases and J by 2 bases, 6 bases remained unmatched. CDR3 loop: CASSPGQEAYEQYF. CDR3 bases: TGTGCCAGCAGCCCCGGACAGGAGGCCTACGAGCAGTACTTC. Based on the CDR3 plus reference TRBV7-2 and TRBJ2-7, the full variable domain is GAGVSQSPSNKVTEKGKDVELRCDPISGHTALYWYRQSLGQGLEFLIYFQGNSAPDKSGLPSDRFSAERTGGSVSTLTIQRTQQEDSAVYLCASSPGQEAYEQYFGPGTRLTVT.

This clone was recorded once. This chain uses TRBV4-2 with TRBJ2-2; 9 bases are shared with TRBD2. The J segment lost 5 bases and the V segment lost 0 bases, leaving 4 bases of the junction unmatched. Germline CDR1 and CDR2: LGHNA and YNFKEQ. The CDR3 runs to 16 residues. The CDR3: CASSQDRRGGTGELFF. The DNA for the CDR3 is TGTGCCAGCAGCCAAGATCGGCGGGGGGGTACCGGGGAGCTGTTTTTT.

This clone showed up just once. The rearrangement links TRBV9 to TRBJ1-4; a possible D gene is TRBD1 (6 bases). From germline, CDR1 is SGDLS and CDR2 YYNGEE. This CDR3 region has 16 residues. V was pared by 4 bases and J by 3 bases, with 16 bases between. CDR3 residues: CASSSTGAGANEKLFF. Here the CDR3 DNA reads TGTGCCAGCAGCTCTACTGGGGCAGGGGCTAATGAAAAACTGTTTTTT.

V gene TRBV6-5 combines with J gene TRBJ1-1; a weak D match, TRBD1 (5 bases). From germline, CDR1 is MNHEY and CDR2 SVGAGI. The CDR3 is 13 residues long. Trimming took off 2 bases at V and 2 bases at J, with 6 bases between the two ends. The CDR3 sequence is CASSYRGNTEAFF. DNA of the CDR3: TGTGCCAGCAGTTACAGGGGAAACACTGAAGCTTTCTTT.

The genes are TRBV7-2 and TRBJ2-5, with 7 bases aligning to TRBD1. Germline V gene lookup returns CDR1 SGHTA and CDR2 FQGNSA. V was clipped by 5 bases and J by 2 bases; unmatched bases: 5. This CDR3 has 14 residues. CDR3 region: CASSVTGVQETQYF. Here the CDR3 DNA reads TGTGCCAGCAGCGTTACAGGGGTTCAAGAGACCCAGTACTTC.

The chain uses TRBV2 and TRBJ2-1, with D unclear. The length of the CDR3 is 11 residues. In germline, CDR1 is SNHLY, CDR2 FYNNEI. V dropped 8 bases and J dropped 4 bases, with 6 bases sitting between them. DNA of the CDR3: TGTGCCAGCGAAAATTACAATGAGCAGTTCTTC. Its protein is CASENYNEQFF.

The V and J genes are TRBV7-6 and TRBJ2-3; no definite D call. This CDR3 contains 14 residues. CDR1 is SGHVS, CDR2 FNYEAQ, per germline. V was clipped by 2 bases and J by 0 bases, with 6 bases between them. DNA for the CDR3: TGTGCCAGCAGCTTACAGCAGAGCACAGATACGCAGTATTTT. Its translation is CASSLQQSTDTQYF.

CDR3 nucleotides: TGTGCCAGCAGCCCGAACCACCTGGCGGGATCTCGAGAGACCCAGTACTTC. Protein: CASSPNHLAGSRETQYF. This chain links TRBV14 with TRBJ2-5; D perhaps matches TRBD2 (6 bases). The germline V and J ends were trimmed by 4 bases and 4 bases, with 22 bases remaining between them. Germline V lookup: CDR1 SGHDN, CDR2 FVKESK. CDR3 size: 17 residues.

CDR3 nucleotide sequence: TGTGCCAGCAGCTTGGTAGGGAATCAGCCCCAGCATTTT. Amino acids: CASSLVGNQPQHF. The chain is built from TRBV5-5 and TRBJ1-5; D call uncertain. Germline V gene data show CDR1 as SGHKS and CDR2 as YYEKEE (reference sequence). V was pared by 0 bases and J by 4 bases, with 5 bases between. The CDR3 sequence is 13 residues long.

This rearrangement joins TRBV28 to TRBJ2-2, with TRBD1 identical over 7 bases. This CDR3 has 12 amino acids. Trimming took 6 bases from V and 9 from J; bases not matched to a gene: 4. Germline CDR1 and CDR2: MDHEN and SYDVKM. Written as DNA, the CDR3 is TGTGCCAGCAGAACAGGGGCGTGGGAGCTGTTTTTT. As protein: CASRTGAWELFF. The full variable domain, rest sourced from reference TRBV28 and TRBJ2-2, is DVKVTQSSRYLVKRTGEKVFLECVQDMDHENMFWYRQDPGLGLRLIYFSYDVKMKEKGDIPEGYSVSREKKERFSLILESASTNQTSMYLCASRTGAWELFFGEGSRLTVL.

The genes are TRBV18 and TRBJ2-3, with 15 bases aligning to TRBD2. CDR3 length: 18 amino acids. The germline gives CDR1 KGHSH, CDR2 LQKENI. V was pared by 0 bases and J by 3 bases, with 4 bases of the junction left unmatched. DNA of the CDR3: TGTGCCAGCTCACCACCGGGACTAGCGGGGGGCCGGACAGATACGCAGTATTTT. It yields the protein CASSPPGLAGGRTDTQYF.

This chain uses TRBV9 with TRBJ2-3; TRBD2 agrees at 12 bases. Germline CDR1 reads SGDLS; CDR2 reads YYNGEE. The J segment lost 1 base and the V segment lost 0 bases, leaving 6 bases of the junction unmatched. This CDR3 has 18 amino acids. CDR3 bases: TGTGCCAGCAGCGTAGCGACTAGCGGGGGCGGTGGCACAGATACGCAGTATTTT. It codes for CASSVATSGGGGTDTQYF.

The CDR3 loop is CASSFGTGPNSPLHF. Here the CDR3 DNA reads TGTGCCAGCAGCTTCGGGACAGGGCCTAATTCACCCCTCCACTTT. V usage is TRBV11-2 and J usage is TRBJ1-6; 9 positions match TRBD1. The V segment lost 3 bases and the J segment 6 bases; nucleotides outside the gene matches: 3. The CDR3 loop spans 15 amino acids. The V gene's germline CDR1 is SGHAT and CDR2 FQNNGV.

The gene calls are TRBV7-7 and TRBJ2-3; no reliable D call. Germline-derived CDR1 and CDR2 are SSHAT and FNYEAQ (reference sequence). The V end lost 10 bases, the J end lost 4 bases, and 39 bases lay between the germline ends. The CDR3 totals 21 residues. The CDR3 DNA follows: TGTGCCACCCGAATACGTGCCGTGGGCCTAACCGTAACCCTTGGGCCAGATACGCAGTATTTT. This gives the protein CATRIRAVGLTVTLGPDTQYF. The full variable domain, completed using reference TRBV7-7 and TRBJ2-3, is GAGVSQSPRYKVTKRGQDVTLRCDPISSHATLYWYQQALGQGPEFLTYFNYEAQPDKSGLPSDRFSAERPEGSISTLTIQRTEQRDSAMYRCATRIRAVGLTVTLGPDTQYFGPGTRLTVL.

V usage is TRBV18 and J usage is TRBJ1-3, with no clear D. Trimming pared 6 bases from V and 0 bases from J, leaving 9 bases between. The CDR3 consists of 14 residues. Germline-derived CDR1 and CDR2 are KGHSH and LQKENI. The CDR3 protein is CASSESASGNTIYF. The CDR3 DNA reads as TGTGCCAGCTCTGAGAGTGCCTCTGGAAACACCATATATTTT. The whole variable domain, remainder taken from reference TRBV18 and TRBJ1-3, is NAGVMQNPRHLVRRRGQEARLRCSPMKGHSHVYWYRQLPEEGLKFMVYLQKENIIDESGMPKERFSAEFPKEGPSILRIQQVVRGDSAAYFCASSESASGNTIYFGEGSWLTVV.

The V gene is TRBV11-2, the J gene TRBJ2-5; perhaps D is TRBD1 or TRBD2 (5 bases each). The germline V and J ends were trimmed by 1 base and 5 bases, with 11 bases remaining between them. There are 14 residues in the CDR3. Germline CDR1 and CDR2: SGHAT and FQNNGV. The CDR3 region is CASSLAGSRETQYF. CDR3 DNA: TGTGCCAGCAGCTTAGCAGGGAGTAGGGAGACCCAGTACTTC.

The chain uses TRBV18 and TRBJ2-7; tentatively, D is TRBD1 or TRBD2 (5 bases each). The CDR3 sequence is 14 residues long. Germline V lookup: CDR1 KGHSH, CDR2 LQKENI. V was clipped by 3 bases and J by 2 bases, with 11 bases between them. The CDR3 loop is CASSPGTEAYEQYF. The CDR3 bases are TGTGCCAGCTCACCTGGGACGGAGGCCTACGAGCAGTACTTC.